The sequence of this T cell receptor beta chain was determined in a study of cytomegalovirus exposure and HLA in healthy donors. This clone occurred a few times. Antigen: not known. Study-level findings and limits: About 87% or about 30% of the time was how often most TCR beta V segments were productive, according to an earlier analysis. In vitro confirmation showed a few CMV-associated chains to be CMV antigen specific.

PCR primers comprised 60 Vbeta and 13 Jbeta primers. TCRdb's copy holds only in-frame clones and misses some; the assay was immunoSEQ multiplex PCR. The sample yields 120,000 to 150,000 clones, just under 75% seen once. The sample was PBMCs. The TCR sequence derives from a woman between 18 and 29 years old in good health and CMV-seronegative.

The CDR3 nucleotides are TGTGCCTGGAGTCCCGACAGGACGAACACTGAAGCTTTCTTT. Its translation: CAWSPDRTNTEAFF. This chain connects TRBV30 to TRBJ1-1; the D gene is possibly TRBD1 (6 bases). Germline loops: CDR1 GTSNPN, CDR2 SVGIG (reference sequence). The length of the CDR3 is 14 residues. Between the trimmed V and J ends, which lost 2 bases and 1 base, there was a span of 11 bases.